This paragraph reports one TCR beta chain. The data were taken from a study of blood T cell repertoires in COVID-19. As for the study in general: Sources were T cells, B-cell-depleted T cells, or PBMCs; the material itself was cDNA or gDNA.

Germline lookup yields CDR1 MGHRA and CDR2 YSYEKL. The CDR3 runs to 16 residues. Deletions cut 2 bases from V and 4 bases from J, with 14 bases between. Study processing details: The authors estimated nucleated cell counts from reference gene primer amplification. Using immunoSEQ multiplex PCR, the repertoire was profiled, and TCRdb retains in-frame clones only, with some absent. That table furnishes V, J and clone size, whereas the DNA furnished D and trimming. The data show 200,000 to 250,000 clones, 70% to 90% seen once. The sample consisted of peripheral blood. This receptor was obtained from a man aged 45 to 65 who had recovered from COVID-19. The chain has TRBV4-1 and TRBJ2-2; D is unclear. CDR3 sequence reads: CASSQSRGSGTGELFF. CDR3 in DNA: TGCGCCAGCAGCCAATCTAGAGGTAGTGGCACCGGGGAGCTGTTTTTT.